This paragraph reports one T cell receptor beta chain. The data belong to a study of PD-L1 blockade in urothelial cancer. Germline lookup yields CDR1 SGHNT and CDR2 YYREEE (reference sequence). Losses at the gene ends were 6 bases for V and 5 bases for J; bases not matched to a gene: 6. This CDR3 has 13 residues. Repertoires were generated with immunoSEQ multiplex PCR, while TCRdb's copy carries only in-frame clones and drops some. Altogether tens of thousands of clones are present, 84% being singletons, with the ten largest covering roughly 2%. Indicated time point: pretreatment peripheral blood. The sequencing used PBMCs, collected around atezolizumab (anti-PD-L1) treatment. The V and J genes are TRBV5-4 and TRBJ2-5, with 8 bases matching TRBD2. The clonotype was recovered from a man aged 60-69 years with urothelial cancer. CDR3 DNA sequence: TGTGCCAGCACCTTAGCGGGAAGGGAGACCCAGTACTTC. Protein product: CASTLAGRETQYF.